The TCR beta chain under discussion was sequenced for a study of blood T cell repertoires in COVID-19. Study background: COVID-19 samples, acute and convalescent, were from the United States, Italy and Spain. T cells, B-cell-depleted T cells, or PBMCs supplied cDNA or gDNA.

Per the authors' pipeline: The assay estimated nucleated cells by amplifying reference gene primers. The table came from immunoSEQ multiplex PCR; TCRdb's copy has only in-frame clones and leaves some out. V and J calls and clone size are those listed in that table; D and trimming were worked out from the DNA. The sample yields about 200,000 clones, under 90% seen once. V shed 2 bases, J shed 10 bases, and the junction held 3 bases outside the gene matches. Germline CDR1 reads SGHDT; CDR2 reads YYEEEE. The CDR3 totals 14 residues. Sequencing was done on a sample of peripheral blood. The chain employs TRBV5-6 and TRBJ2-1, with 13 positions matching TRBD2. This receptor was identified in a man aged 55 to 70 with acute or convalescent COVID-19. CDR3 amino acids: CASSLLAGGPEQFF. In DNA, the CDR3 is TGTGCCAGCAGCTTACTAGCGGGGGGGCCGGAGCAGTTCTTC.